These T cell receptor beta chains were read from a single sample in a study of OX40 agonist ivuxolimab in advanced cancers. Profiled with immunoSEQ multiplex PCR; TCRdb holds only in-frame clones, not every one. The table records some 50,000 clones, roughly 80% of them present only once. This material consisted of CD4+ or CD8+ T cells sorted from blood, taken in a trial of the OX40 agonist ivuxolimab. Receptor source: an adult with an advanced solid tumor such as melanoma, head and neck, liver or kidney cancer. Each CDR3 is given with its conserved first and last residue. The D gene is left open where the match is weak. Expanded clones are given a class, and other clones once, few, many or no size at all.

TRBV5-1	few	TRBJ2-3	NA	CASSLGRPSTDTQYF	TGCGCCAGCAGCTTGGGACGGCCAAGCACAGATACGCAGTATTTT
TRBV5-1	NA	TRBJ1-1	TRBD1	CASRNQQGSHTEAFF	TGCGCCAGCAGAAACCAACAGGGGAGTCACACTGAAGCTTTCTTT
TRBV10-3	NA	TRBJ2-7	NA	CAIMYSLDVNEQYF	TGTGCCATCATGTATTCTTTGGACGTTAACGAGCAGTACTTC
TRBV6-5	few	TRBJ2-7	NA	CASSYSKGSWQYF	TGTGCCAGCAGTTACTCGAAGGGTTCCTGGCAGTACTTC
TRBV19	NA	TRBJ1-4	NA	CASRGTGASVEKLFF	TGTGCCAGTAGGGGAACAGGCGCTTCAGTTGAAAAACTGTTTTTT
TRBV7-9	NA	TRBJ2-5	NA	CASSLATGSFGETQYF	TGTGCCAGCAGCTTAGCCACAGGCAGCTTCGGGGAGACCCAGTACTTC
TRBV30	NA	TRBJ2-4	NA	CAWSVPAGRSGIQYF	TGTGCCTGGAGTGTACCGGCAGGGAGGTCAGGCATTCAGTACTTC
TRBV2	NA	TRBJ2-3	NA	CASSDRLLTDTQYF	TGTGCCAGCAGTGACAGGTTGCTCACAGATACGCAGTATTTT
TRBV5-4	NA	TRBJ1-4	NA	CASSVGVTNEKLFF	TGTGCCAGCAGCGTAGGGGTTACTAATGAAAAACTGTTTTTT
TRBV7-9	NA	TRBJ2-1	NA	CASSWDYNEQFF	TGTGCCAGCAGCTGGGACTACAATGAGCAGTTCTTC
TRBV5-4	once	TRBJ2-3	TRBD2	CASSPTASSGGPGTQYF	TGTGCCAGCAGCCCTACCGCCTCTAGCGGGGGGCCAGGTACGCAGTATTTT
TRBV5-6	NA	TRBJ2-3	NA	CASSLLSPPDTQYF	TGTGCCAGCAGCTTGCTGTCCCCACCAGATACGCAGTATTTT
TRBV5-1	NA	TRBJ2-5	NA	CASSLEGEEETQYF	TGCGCCAGCAGCTTAGAGGGGGAGGAAGAGACCCAGTACTTC
TRBV11-3	NA	TRBJ1-1	NA	CASSLGPSGEAFF	TGTGCCAGCAGCTTAGGGCCGTCCGGAGAAGCTTTCTTT
TRBV29-1	NA	TRBJ1-2	NA	CSVETDYGYTF	TGCAGCGTTGAAACGGACTATGGCTACACCTTC
TRBV5-1	NA	TRBJ2-7	NA	CASSLALDYTPSYEQYF	TGCGCCAGCAGCTTGGCACTCGACTATACCCCGTCCTACGAGCAGTACTTC
TRBV10-3	NA	TRBJ2-3	NA	CAISDTGRDTDTQYF	TGTGCCATCTCCGATACAGGGCGAGACACAGATACGCAGTATTTT
TRBV6-5	NA	TRBJ2-1	NA	CASRGGGGLRFF	TGTGCCAGCAGGGGCGGGGGCGGTCTTCGATTCTTC
TRBV9	once	TRBJ2-7	NA	CASSIQDGYYEQYF	TGTGCCAGCAGCATACAGGACGGGTATTACGAGCAGTACTTC
TRBV27	NA	TRBJ2-7	TRBD2	CASSQPGLAAYEQYF	TGTGCCAGCAGCCAACCGGGACTAGCGGCCTACGAGCAGTACTTC
TRBV5-1	NA	TRBJ2-1	TRBD1	CASSAGQDNEQFF	TGCGCCAGCAGCGCTGGACAGGACAATGAGCAGTTCTTC
TRBV7-6	NA	TRBJ2-6	NA	CASSLEGGNSGANVLTF	TGTGCCAGCAGCCTCGAGGGAGGCAACTCTGGGGCCAACGTCCTGACTTTC
TRBV28	NA	TRBJ1-1	NA	CASSSPPAEAFF	TGTGCCAGCAGTTCCCCCCCGGCTGAAGCTTTCTTT
TRBV6-1	NA	TRBJ1-5	TRBD1	CASSEAGQPKPQHF	TGTGCCAGCAGTGAAGCGGGACAGCCTAAGCCCCAGCATTTT
TRBV4-3	NA	TRBJ1-1	NA	CASSQEGWENTEAFF	TGCGCCAGCAGCCAAGAGGGGTGGGAAAACACTGAAGCTTTCTTT
TRBV18	NA	TRBJ1-1	NA	CASSPGSRGSVTEAFF	TGTGCCAGCTCACCGGGCTCCCGGGGCTCTGTCACTGAAGCTTTCTTT
TRBV19	NA	TRBJ2-2	NA	CAIGTKTNTGELFF	TGTGCCATCGGGACGAAAACGAACACCGGGGAGCTGTTTTTT